This TCR beta chain came from a study of human T cells and chemical hapten exposure. V shed 3 bases and J shed 6 bases, with 5 bases lying between them. The CDR3 runs 11 residues. In its sample, this clonotype was seen many times. Each CDR3 protein is one row after TCRdb ran MiXCR on the RACE reads. Of 95,000 to 150,000 distinct CDR3 sequences in the sample, 12% to 15% were seen once. As for time point: patch test 1, 2 weeks after DPC sensitization. Treatment noted: therapeutic diphenylcyclopropenone sensitization with weekly scalp DPC. The receptor's source is a man younger than 35 with alopecia areata. Some clones in this sample may be carry-over from other donors' samples. Sample: whole blood, taken in connection with sensitization to the hapten diphenylcyclopropenone (DPC). The chain couples TRBV12-3 or TRBV12-4 to TRBJ1-1; D not resolved. CDR3 protein: CASSFGAEAFF. The DNA for the CDR3 is TGTGCCAGCAGTTTCGGTGCTGAAGCTTTCTTT.